A selection of T cell receptor beta chains follows, all from one sample in a study of T cell responses to AZD1222 COVID-19 vaccine. The table came from immunoSEQ multiplex PCR; TCRdb's copy has only in-frame clones and leaves some out. This table has 95,000 to 150,000 clones, around 87% appearing once. Sample: peripheral blood, taken on day 0 of AZD1222 vaccination. Receptor source: an adult in good health. CDR3s include the opening cysteine and the closing phenylalanine or tryptophan. D genes are given only for firm matches. Some rows have no size entry. The others give once, few or many, or a class for an expanded clone.

clone size	J gene	D gene	V gene	CDR3 protein	CDR3 DNA
-	TRBJ2-1	-	TRBV7-9	CASSLAHILSKGEQFF	TGTGCCAGCAGCTTAGCGCACATTCTTTCTAAAGGTGAGCAGTTCTTC
-	TRBJ2-2	TRBD1	TRBV18	CASSPNRGNTGELFF	TGTGCCAGCTCACCGAACAGGGGGAACACCGGGGAGCTGTTTTTT
-	TRBJ2-7	-	TRBV29-1	CSAGTVTYEQYF	TGCAGCGCCGGGACGGTTACCTACGAGCAGTACTTC
-	TRBJ1-4	-	TRBV5-1	CASSLLAQTQGEKLFF	TGCGCCAGCAGCTTGTTGGCACAAACTCAGGGTGAAAAACTGTTTTTT
-	TRBJ1-1	-	TRBV19	CASRDGYLDTEAFF	TGTGCCAGTAGAGATGGTTACCTGGACACTGAAGCTTTCTTT
-	TRBJ1-2	-	TRBV29-1	CSVEGRNGYTF	TGCAGCGTTGAAGGACGGAACGGCTACACCTTC
-	TRBJ2-7	-	TRBV7-9	CASSSARRPLNSYEQYF	TGTGCCAGCAGCTCCGCAAGGAGACCTCTTAACTCCTACGAGCAGTACTTC
-	TRBJ2-7	-	TRBV3-1/TRBV3-2	CASSRGGGHLYEQYF	TGTGCCAGCAGCCGAGGGGGAGGCCACCTCTACGAGCAGTACTTC
-	TRBJ2-7	TRBD1	TRBV5-4	CASRTETGRSYEQYF	TGTGCCAGCAGAACCGAGACAGGGCGTTCCTACGAGCAGTACTTC
few	TRBJ2-2	-	TRBV4-2	CASSQGSGELFF	TGTGCCAGCAGCCAAGGGTCCGGGGAGCTGTTTTTT
-	TRBJ1-2	-	TRBV30	CAWSTVGGRSQGYTF	TGTGCCTGGAGTACGGTCGGGGGGCGATCGCAGGGCTACACCTTC
-	TRBJ1-2	-	TRBV28	CASSPGWGGNYGYTF	TGTGCCAGCAGTCCAGGCTGGGGGGGTAACTATGGCTACACCTTC
-	TRBJ1-1	TRBD1	TRBV10-3	CAISPPSGTGGMNTEAFF	TGTGCCATCAGTCCACCAAGCGGGACAGGGGGCATGAACACTGAAGCTTTCTTT
-	TRBJ2-7	TRBD2	TRBV9	CASSVGSGTRAYEQYF	TGTGCCAGCAGCGTAGGGAGCGGGACGCGAGCCTACGAGCAGTACTTC
-	TRBJ1-6	-	TRBV6-5	CASSYFGDSPLHF	TGTGCCAGCAGTTACTTTGGGGATTCACCCCTCCACTTT
-	TRBJ2-1	TRBD2	TRBV28	CASLLAGDYNEQFF	TGTGCCAGCTTGCTAGCGGGGGATTACAATGAGCAGTTCTTC
-	TRBJ2-5	-	TRBV6-2/TRBV6-3	CASSPFGGRGETQYF	TGTGCCAGCAGCCCCTTTGGGGGAAGAGGAGAGACCCAGTACTTC
-	TRBJ2-7	TRBD2	TRBV19	CASRAGDLSSYEQYF	TGTGCCAGTCGGGCGGGGGATCTGAGCTCCTACGAGCAGTACTTC
once	TRBJ2-7	TRBD2	TRBV4-3	CASSQDLGLAGGDEQYF	TGCGCCAGCAGCCAAGACTTGGGACTAGCGGGGGGGGACGAGCAGTACTTC
-	TRBJ2-1	-	TRBV5-4	CASSKSPSAPRGSYNEQFF	TGTGCCAGCAGCAAATCCCCCAGTGCCCCTCGGGGCTCCTACAATGAGCAGTTCTTC
-	TRBJ2-7	-	TRBV3-1/TRBV3-2	CASSQGPGPSYEQYF	TGTGCCAGCAGCCAAGGTCCAGGTCCCTCCTACGAGCAGTACTTC
once	TRBJ1-3	-	TRBV7-3	CASREPQGGAGNTIYF	TGTGCCAGCAGGGAACCCCAGGGAGGTGCTGGAAACACCATATATTTT
-	TRBJ2-1	TRBD1	TRBV11-2	CASSYRGVTYNEQFF	TGTGCCAGCAGTTACAGGGGTGTGACCTACAATGAGCAGTTCTTC
-	TRBJ2-3	TRBD2	TRBV7-9	CASSFPTSGGGDTQYF	TGTGCCAGCAGCTTCCCGACTAGCGGGGGGGGAGATACGCAGTATTTT
few	TRBJ1-1	TRBD1	TRBV4-2	CASSQDRGTEAFF	TGTGCCAGCAGCCAGGACAGGGGTACTGAAGCTTTCTTT
-	TRBJ2-7	-	TRBV6-5	CASSPMFGQSYEQYF	TGTGCCAGCAGTCCCATGTTCGGGCAGTCCTACGAGCAGTACTTC
-	TRBJ2-2	-	TRBV6-6	CASSYLRVGTGELFF	TGTGCCAGCAGTTACCTTAGGGTAGGGACCGGGGAGCTGTTTTTT
-	TRBJ1-3	TRBD1	TRBV7-9	CASSQDRGSGNTIYF	TGTGCCAGCAGCCAGGACAGGGGCTCTGGAAACACCATATATTTT
-	TRBJ2-1	-	TRBV6-2/TRBV6-3	CASSYSRVGHEQFF	TGTGCCAGCAGTTACTCCCGAGTGGGACATGAGCAGTTCTTC
-	TRBJ2-7	-	TRBV10-3	CAISAGTEGYEQYF	TGTGCCATCAGTGCCGGGACCGAAGGTTACGAGCAGTACTTC
-	TRBJ1-4	-	TRBV11-2	CASSLVYNEKLFF	TGTGCCAGCAGCTTAGTTTATAATGAAAAACTGTTTTTT
-	TRBJ2-7	-	TRBV18	CASSPATGSYEQYF	TGTGCCAGCTCACCAGCCACGGGCTCCTACGAGCAGTACTTC
-	TRBJ2-1	-	TRBV2	CASSKQIDPKQFF	TGTGCCAGCAGCAAGCAGATAGATCCCAAGCAGTTCTTC
-	TRBJ2-7	TRBD2	TRBV7-2	CASSRLGSGVSSYEQYF	TGTGCCAGCAGCCGCCTGGGGAGCGGGGTATCCTCCTACGAGCAGTACTTC
-	TRBJ1-2	-	TRBV19	CASSVNGDSGLIGYTF	TGTGCCAGTAGTGTGAATGGCGACAGCGGCCTTATTGGCTACACCTTC
-	TRBJ1-1	-	TRBV12-5	CASALPGGPNTEAFF	TGTGCTAGTGCCCTTCCGGGGGGCCCGAACACTGAAGCTTTCTTT
-	TRBJ2-3	TRBD2	TRBV6-1	CASSEGLPAGGRDTQYF	TGTGCCAGCAGTGAAGGCTTGCCAGCGGGGGGGAGAGATACGCAGTATTTT
-	TRBJ2-1	-	TRBV4-3	CASSQERGSSPPYNEQFF	TGCGCCAGCAGCCAAGAAAGGGGGAGCTCCCCCCCCTACAATGAGCAGTTCTTC
-	TRBJ2-3	TRBD1	TRBV5-8	CASGTGGRADTQYF	TGTGCCAGCGGGACAGGGGGCCGCGCAGATACGCAGTATTTT